This entry lists 21 T cell receptor beta chains sequenced from one sample in a study of breast tumors, draining lymph nodes, adjacent tissues. TCRdb called the multiplex PCR reads again in MiXCR, with one record for every CDR3 protein. The sample holds about 230,000 distinct CDR3 sequences, about 34% seen once. Breast cancer patients provided tissue from their axillary draining lymph nodes. Sequenced sample: axillary lymph node tissue. These TCRs come from a female donor with breast cancer. Some clones in this sample may be carry-over from other donors' samples.

This clonotype was seen repeatedly, ten times or more. V usage is TRBV3-1 and J usage is TRBJ2-5, with TRBD2 matching 9 bases. V gave up 4 bases and J gave up 5 bases; unmatched junction bases: 11. Germline CDR1 reads LGHDT; CDR2 reads YNNKEL (reference sequence). The CDR3 has 16 amino acids. In nucleotides, the CDR3 is TGTGCCAGCAGCCTGGGGAGCGGGAGGACCGGGGAGACCCAGTACTTC. Translated: CASSLGSGRTGETQYF.

With regard to this clonotype: The limits of the CDR3 on the DNA are not certain, so only TCRdb's listed CDR3 is given. This CDR3 reads CASSPLSAPVYNEQFF. The chain couples TRBV18 to TRBJ2-1. From its first to its last residue, the CDR3 has 16 amino acids. CDR1 and CDR2 (germline): KGHSH, LQKENI.

About this clonotype: The junction differs from germline at one of its ends, possibly a read error. V is TRBV11-2 and J is TRBJ2-5; D gene uncertain. The CDR3 has 15 residues. Per germline, CDR1 SGHAT and CDR2 FQNNGV. The DNA of the CDR3 is TGTGCCAGCAGCTTAGCTTCGTGGCCACAAGAGACCCGGTACTTC. Translated: CASSLASWPQETRYF.

This clonotype was seen ten or more times. The chain couples TRBV7-9 to TRBJ2-7; D is perhaps TRBD1 or TRBD2 (5 bases each). Germline-derived CDR1 and CDR2 are SEHNR and FQNEAQ (reference sequence). V lost 5 bases to trimming and J lost 6 bases, with 14 bases between them. The CDR3 runs to 13 residues. This CDR3 is CASSGAQGREQYF. CDR3 coding DNA: TGTGCCAGCAGCGGGGCCCAGGGACGCGAGCAGTACTTC.

There are many counts of this clonotype. The rearrangement uses TRBV6-1 and TRBJ2-1, with D possibly matching TRBD2 (6 bases). The CDR3 covers 15 residues. V lost 6 bases and J 5 bases, leaving 17 bases between the germline ends. CDR1 and CDR2 from the germline V gene are MNHNS and SASEGT. CDR3 nucleotides: TGTGCCAGCAGCCAGACGGGACTCGTTAACAATGAGCAGTTCTTC. Protein sequence: CASSQTGLVNNEQFF.

This clonotype occurred many times. The V call is TRBV12-3 or TRBV12-4, the J call TRBJ2-4; perhaps D is TRBD1 or TRBD2 (5 bases each). V shed 7 bases and J shed 5 bases, with 12 bases lying between them. The CDR3 totals 13 residues. The CDR3 region has the DNA TGTGCCAGCATGGGGCAGGGAGAAAACATTCAGTACTTC. It specifies CASMGQGENIQYF.

This clonotype was recorded at least ten times. V is TRBV5-5 and J is TRBJ2-7, with D perhaps matching TRBD1 or TRBD2 (5 bases each). The CDR3 is 14 residues long. Trimming stripped 2 bases from V and 2 bases from J, with 11 bases between. Germline-derived CDR1 and CDR2 are SGHKS and YYEKEE (reference sequence). The CDR3 sequence is CASSLAGTPYEQYF. For the CDR3, the DNA is TGTGCCAGCAGCTTAGCAGGGACCCCCTACGAGCAGTACTTC.

V and J are TRBV29-1 and TRBJ2-7; 12 positions match TRBD2. The CDR3 sequence is 16 residues long. Germline V gives CDR1 SQVTM, CDR2 ANQGSEA. V shed 3 bases, J shed 4 bases, and the junction held 10 bases outside the gene matches. CDR3 region: CSVERASGRAVYEQYF. In DNA form, the CDR3 reads TGCAGCGTTGAGAGGGCTAGCGGGAGGGCCGTATACGAGCAGTACTTC.

A few counts support this clonotype. This is likely a read error, given that the CDR3 carries no conserved phenylalanine or tryptophan at its end. This chain links TRBV4-1 with TRBJ1-5; weak D call: TRBD1 (6 bases). The CDR3 is made up of 15 amino acids. Trimming took off 2 bases at V and 6 bases at J, with 14 bases between the two ends. From germline, CDR1 is MGHRA and CDR2 YSYEKL. CDR3 sequence: CASSQSVQGSQPQHS. The CDR3 bases are TGCGCCAGCAGCCAAAGCGTACAGGGAAGTCAGCCCCAGCATTCT.

This clonotype was found many times. The chain recombines TRBV20-1 with TRBJ2-7; D not certain. The germline V gene has CDR1 DFQATT and CDR2 SNEGSKA (reference sequence). V was pared by 1 base and J by 4 bases, with 8 bases between. CDR3 length: 12 amino acids. CDR3 bases: TGCAGTGCTAGAGGTGGCGGATACGAGCAGTACTTC. It specifies CSARGGGYEQYF.

A remark on this clonotype: A clone one base away is much larger, so this may be a read error. The chain joins TRBV13 to TRBJ2-7; TRBD1 aligns across 11 bases. J was trimmed by 4 bases and V by 3 bases; bases with no gene match: 8. Germline V lookup: CDR1 PRHDT, CDR2 FYEKMQ (reference sequence). This CDR3 is built from 16 residues. The CDR3 here is CASSFRLGQGDYEQYF. The DNA of the CDR3 is TGTGCCAGCAGCTTCCGGCTGGGACAGGGGGATTACGAGCAGTACTTC.

The chain has TRBV7-9 and TRBJ1-3; D unresolved. Germline CDR1 is SEHNR and CDR2 is FQNEAQ (reference sequence). Between the trimmed V and J ends, which lost 2 bases and 7 bases, there was a span of 6 bases. This CDR3 contains 12 residues. CDR3 DNA sequence: TGTGCCAGCAGCTTACAACCGAACACCATATATTTT. Protein product: CASSLQPNTIYF.

This clonotype was counted ten times or more. The gene calls are TRBV29-1 and TRBJ2-7, with TRBD1 matching 9 bases. V lost 5 bases to trimming and J lost 3 bases; unmatched junction nucleotides: 5. Germline CDR1 is SQVTM and CDR2 is ANQGSEA. This CDR3 has 13 residues. CDR3 sequence: CSVNKDRGYEQYF. Here the CDR3 DNA reads TGCAGCGTTAACAAGGACAGGGGCTACGAGCAGTACTTC.

This clonotype was counted ten times or more. The V and J genes are TRBV7-2 and TRBJ2-7; 8 nucleotides agree with TRBD2. Trimming took 0 bases from V and 2 from J; bases not matched to a gene: 0. This CDR3 comprises 14 residues. Germline assignment: CDR1 SGHTA and CDR2 FQGNSA. The CDR3 DNA reads TGTGCCAGCAGCTTAGCCGGGAGGGCCTACGAGCAGTACTTC. As protein: CASSLAGRAYEQYF.

This clonotype occurred many times. V usage is TRBV11-3 and J usage is TRBJ2-2; D is possibly TRBD1 or TRBD2 (5 bases each). The CDR3 totals 13 residues. Germline V gene sequence: CDR1 SGHNT, CDR2 YENEEA. Trimming removed 6 bases at V and 4 bases at J, with 9 bases between. CDR3 in amino acids: CASRPGRTGELFF. DNA of the CDR3: TGTGCCAGCAGACCGGGGCGCACCGGGGAGCTGTTTTTT.

This clonotype was counted ten times or more. The chain combines TRBV4-2 with TRBJ2-1; unclear D gene. Germline V gives CDR1 LGHNA, CDR2 YNFKEQ. V lost 3 bases and J lost 5, with 5 bases in between. This CDR3 has 12 amino acids. The CDR3, as DNA: TGTGCCAGCAGCCAGGTAAACAATGAGCAGTTCTTC. It translates to CASSQVNNEQFF.

This clonotype was seen at least ten times. The gene calls are TRBV20-1 and TRBJ2-4, with 12 bases lining up with TRBD1. In germline, CDR1 is DFQATT, CDR2 SNEGSKA (reference sequence). V dropped 1 base and J dropped 0; count of bases not matched to a gene: 4. This CDR3 has 17 residues. CDR3 sequence (DNA): TGCAGTGCTAGAGGGGACAGGGGGCATATAGCCAAAAACATTCAGTACTTC. Translating gives CSARGDRGHIAKNIQYF.

Many counts were recorded for this clonotype. The chain's CDR3 is CASSLDADQPQHF. In DNA form, the CDR3 reads TGCGCCAGCAGCTTAGACGCAGATCAGCCCCAGCATTTT. V is TRBV5-1 and J is TRBJ1-5; unclear D gene. CDR3 size: 13 residues. V lost 2 bases and J 5 bases, leaving 8 bases between the germline ends. The V gene's germline CDR1 is SGHRS and CDR2 YFSETQ. The full variable domain, in which reference TRBV5-1 and TRBJ1-5 provide the parts outside the CDR3, is KAGVTQTPRYLIKTRGQQVTLSCSPISGHRSVSWYQQTPGQGLQFLFEYFSETQRNKGNFPGRFSGRQFSNSRSEMNVSTLELGDSALYLCASSLDADQPQHFGDGTRLSIL.

The sample holds many counts of this clonotype. CDR3 bases: TGTGCCAGCAGTGAAAGTCTGGGGACTAGCTATGGCTACACCTTC. Amino acid sequence: CASSESLGTSYGYTF. The chain is built from TRBV6-1 and TRBJ1-2; D is possibly TRBD1 (5 bases). The CDR3 contains 15 residues. From germline, CDR1 is MNHNS and CDR2 SASEGT. V lost 2 bases and J 4 bases, leaving 14 bases between the germline ends.

In this sample, this clonotype turned up many times. CDR3 sequence: CASSVAQGLEQFF. CDR3 sequence (DNA): TGTGCCAGCAGCGTCGCTCAAGGGTTGGAGCAGTTCTTC. The genes are TRBV6-4 and TRBJ2-1; D gene unclear. The CDR3 has 13 residues. Germline assignment: CDR1 MRHNA and CDR2 SNTAGT. Trimming shortened V by 6 bases and J by 10 bases, and 16 bases separated the two germline ends.

This clonotype was seen many times. DNA of the CDR3: TGTGCCCGCTCTTTTACCGGGGAGCTGTTTTTT. It encodes CARSFTGELFF. The chain employs TRBV30 and TRBJ2-2; no reliable D call. Germline V lookup: CDR1 GTSNPN, CDR2 SVGIG (reference sequence). The CDR3 has 11 amino acids. V was cut by 8 bases and J by 5 bases, with 9 bases left in between.